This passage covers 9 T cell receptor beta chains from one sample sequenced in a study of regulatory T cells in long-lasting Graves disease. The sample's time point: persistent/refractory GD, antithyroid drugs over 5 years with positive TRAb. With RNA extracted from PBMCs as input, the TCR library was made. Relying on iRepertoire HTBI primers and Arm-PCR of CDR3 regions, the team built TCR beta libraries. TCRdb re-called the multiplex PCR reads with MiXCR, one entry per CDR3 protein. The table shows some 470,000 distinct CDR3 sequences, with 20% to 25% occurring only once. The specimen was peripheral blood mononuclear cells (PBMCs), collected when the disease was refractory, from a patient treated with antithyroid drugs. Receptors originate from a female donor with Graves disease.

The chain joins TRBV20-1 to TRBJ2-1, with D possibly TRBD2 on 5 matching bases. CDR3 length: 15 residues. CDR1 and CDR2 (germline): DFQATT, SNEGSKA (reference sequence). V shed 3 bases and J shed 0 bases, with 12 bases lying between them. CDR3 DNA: TGCAGTGCTAGGCACTCGGGGAACTCCTACAATGAGCAGTTCTTC. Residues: CSARHSGNSYNEQFF.

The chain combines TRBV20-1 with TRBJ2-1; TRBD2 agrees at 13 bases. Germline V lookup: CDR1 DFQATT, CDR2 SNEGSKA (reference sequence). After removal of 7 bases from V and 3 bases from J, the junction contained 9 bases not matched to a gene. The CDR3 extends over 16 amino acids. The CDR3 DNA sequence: TGCAGTGGAGACCGGACTAGCGGGGGTGACTACAATGAGCAGTTCTTC. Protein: CSGDRTSGGDYNEQFF.

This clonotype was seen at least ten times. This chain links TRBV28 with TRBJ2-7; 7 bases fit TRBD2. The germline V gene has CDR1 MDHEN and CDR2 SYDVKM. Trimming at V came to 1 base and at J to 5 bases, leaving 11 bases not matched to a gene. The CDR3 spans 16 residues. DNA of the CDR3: TGTGCCAGCAGTTTATCGGAGGGAGCGGGAACCCACGAGCAGTACTTC. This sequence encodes CASSLSEGAGTHEQYF.

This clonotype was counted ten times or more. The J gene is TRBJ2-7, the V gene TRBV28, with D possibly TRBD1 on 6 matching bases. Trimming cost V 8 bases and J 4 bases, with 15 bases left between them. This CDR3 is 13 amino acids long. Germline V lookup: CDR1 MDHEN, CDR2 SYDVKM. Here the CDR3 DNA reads TGTGCCAGCCAATACAGGGAAAAGTACGAGCAGTACTTC. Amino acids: CASQYREKYEQYF.

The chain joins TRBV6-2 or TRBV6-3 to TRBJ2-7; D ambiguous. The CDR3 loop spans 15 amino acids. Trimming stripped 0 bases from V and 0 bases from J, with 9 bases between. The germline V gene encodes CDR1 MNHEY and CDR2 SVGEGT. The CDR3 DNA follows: TGTGCCAGCAGTTACTCGGTTGCTCTCTCCTACGAGCAGTACTTC. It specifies CASSYSVALSYEQYF.

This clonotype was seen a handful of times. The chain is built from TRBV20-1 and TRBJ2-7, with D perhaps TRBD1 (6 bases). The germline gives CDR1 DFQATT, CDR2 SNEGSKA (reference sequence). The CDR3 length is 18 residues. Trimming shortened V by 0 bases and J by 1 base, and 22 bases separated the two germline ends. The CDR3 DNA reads TGCAGTGCTAGAGATGTCCTAGGGGACACGAGCCCTTCCTACGAGCAGTACTTC. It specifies CSARDVLGDTSPSYEQYF.

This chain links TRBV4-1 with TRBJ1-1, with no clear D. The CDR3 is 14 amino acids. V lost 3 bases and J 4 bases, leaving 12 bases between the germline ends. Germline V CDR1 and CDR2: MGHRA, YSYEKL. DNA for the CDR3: TGCGCCAGCAGCCACTGGGCGGGAGGCACTGAAGCTTTCTTT. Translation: CASSHWAGGTEAFF.

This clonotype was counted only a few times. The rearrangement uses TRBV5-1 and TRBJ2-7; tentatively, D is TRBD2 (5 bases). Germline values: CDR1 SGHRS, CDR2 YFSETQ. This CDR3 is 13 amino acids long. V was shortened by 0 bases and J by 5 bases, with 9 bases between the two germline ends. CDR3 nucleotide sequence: TGCGCCAGCAGCTTGGCGGGGAGAAACGAGCAGTACTTC. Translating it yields CASSLAGRNEQYF.

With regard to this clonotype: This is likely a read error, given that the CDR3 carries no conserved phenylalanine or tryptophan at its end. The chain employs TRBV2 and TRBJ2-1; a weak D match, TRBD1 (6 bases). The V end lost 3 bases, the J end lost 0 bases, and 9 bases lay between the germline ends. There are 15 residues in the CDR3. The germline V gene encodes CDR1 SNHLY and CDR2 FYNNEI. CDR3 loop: CASSEQGSSYNEQFL. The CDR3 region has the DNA TGTGCCAGCAGTGAGCAGGGGAGCTCCTACAATGAGCAGTTCCTC.